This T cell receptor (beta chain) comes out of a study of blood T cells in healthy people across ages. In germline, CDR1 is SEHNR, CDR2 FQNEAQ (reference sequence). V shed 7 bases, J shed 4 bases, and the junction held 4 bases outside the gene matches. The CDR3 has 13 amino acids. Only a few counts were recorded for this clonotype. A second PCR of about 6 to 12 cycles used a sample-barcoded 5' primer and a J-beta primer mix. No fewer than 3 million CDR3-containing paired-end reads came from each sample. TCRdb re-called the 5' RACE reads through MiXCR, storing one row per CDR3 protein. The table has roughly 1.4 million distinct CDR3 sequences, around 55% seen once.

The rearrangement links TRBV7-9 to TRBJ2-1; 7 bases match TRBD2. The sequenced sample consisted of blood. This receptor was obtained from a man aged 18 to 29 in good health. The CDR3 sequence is CASNLAEYNEQFF. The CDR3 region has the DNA TGTGCCAGCAATCTAGCGGAATACAATGAGCAGTTCTTC.